One and the same sample provided the 30 T cell receptor beta chains below, sequenced in a study of cytomegalovirus exposure and HLA in healthy donors. The primer mix had 60 Vbeta and 13 Jbeta primers. Generated by immunoSEQ multiplex PCR, the TCRdb table keeps only in-frame clones and is missing some. The sample shows 83,000 or so clones, 75% to 85% of them seen only once. The sequencing input was PBMCs. Receptor source: a woman in her forties in good health and CMV-seropositive.

The chain couples TRBV18 to TRBJ1-2, with TRBD1 matching over 8 bases. The CDR3 has 14 residues. The V segment lost 2 bases and the J segment 8 bases; nucleotides outside the gene matches: 7. Per germline, CDR1 KGHSH and CDR2 LQKENI. This chain's CDR3 is CASSPSGTGSGYTF. The DNA for the CDR3 is TGTGCCAGCTCACCATCCGGGACAGGCTCCGGCTACACCTTC.

The J gene is TRBJ2-2, the V gene TRBV5-5, with TRBD2 as a possible D gene (5 bases). Per the germline V gene, CDR1 is SGHKS and CDR2 is YYEKEE (reference sequence). V was pared by 4 bases and J by 7 bases, with 17 bases between. This CDR3 spans 15 amino acids. The CDR3 loop is CASSTPPGLGGELFF. The CDR3 DNA reads TGTGCCAGCAGCACGCCCCCGGGGTTGGGCGGGGAGCTGTTTTTT. The full variable domain, completed using reference TRBV5-5 and TRBJ2-2, is DAGVTQSPTHLIKTRGQQVTLRCSPISGHKSVSWYQQVLGQGPQFIFQYYEKEERGRGNFPDRFSARQFPNYSSELNVNALLLGDSALYLCASSTPPGLGGELFFGEGSRLTVL.

The chain uses TRBV6-6 and TRBJ2-7, with 7 bases lining up with TRBD2. The germline gives CDR1 MNHNY, CDR2 SVGAGI (reference sequence). CDR3 length: 16 residues. Trimming at V came to 8 bases and at J to 2 bases, leaving 15 bases not matched to a gene. CDR3 DNA: TGTGCCAGCGGGACCGACCTAGCGGCAGGGACCTACGAGCAGTACTTC. It specifies CASGTDLAAGTYEQYF.

The rearrangement joins TRBV27 to TRBJ2-1; TRBD1 matches at 7 bases. This CDR3 has 15 amino acids. From germline, CDR1 is MNHEY and CDR2 SMNVEV (reference sequence). J lost 4 bases, V lost 0 bases, and 3 bases had no gene match. CDR3 protein: CASSLSGTAYNEQFF. In DNA form, the CDR3 reads TGTGCCAGCAGTTTATCGGGGACAGCGTACAATGAGCAGTTCTTC.

The chain links TRBV4-3 to TRBJ2-1; no firm D call. The CDR3 is 15 amino acids. V lost 4 bases and J 0 bases, leaving 10 bases between the germline ends. The germline gives CDR1 LGHNA, CDR2 YSLEER. DNA for the CDR3: TGCGCCAGCAGCCCCCATCTGAGCTCCTACAATGAGCAGTTCTTC. The encoded protein is CASSPHLSSYNEQFF.

This chain uses TRBV6-5 with TRBJ1-1; tentatively, D is TRBD1 (6 bases). The length of the CDR3 is 13 residues. V was clipped by 2 bases and J by 5 bases, with 9 bases between them. Per the germline V gene, CDR1 is MNHEY and CDR2 is SVGAGI. The CDR3 DNA follows: TGTGCCAGCAGTTACAACGGACAGACTGAAGCTTTCTTT. This translates into CASSYNGQTEAFF.

This clone was recorded once. The chain is built from TRBV5-1 and TRBJ2-1, with TRBD2 identical over 10 bases. This CDR3 contains 15 residues. V lost 0 bases and J lost 5; bases outside the gene matches: 2. CDR1 SGHRS and CDR2 YFSETQ come from the germline V gene. The CDR3 loop is CASSLASGGHNEQFF. The CDR3 coding sequence is TGCGCCAGCAGCTTGGCTAGCGGGGGCCACAATGAGCAGTTCTTC. Full variable domain (missing parts from reference TRBV5-1 and TRBJ2-1): KAGVTQTPRYLIKTRGQQVTLSCSPISGHRSVSWYQQTPGQGLQFLFEYFSETQRNKGNFPGRFSGRQFSNSRSEMNVSTLELGDSALYLCASSLASGGHNEQFFGPGTRLTVL.

The chain links TRBV7-3 to TRBJ2-5; 9 positions agree with TRBD2. V dropped 2 bases and J dropped 5; count of bases not matched to a gene: 6. CDR3 length: 15 residues. Germline loops: CDR1 SGHTA, CDR2 FQGTGA. The CDR3 DNA sequence: TGTGCCAGCAGCTTAGCGGGAGGGCCTTCCGAGACCCAGTACTTC. This sequence encodes CASSLAGGPSETQYF.

The CDR3 DNA follows: TGCGCCAGCAGCCAAGAAGTACAGGTGTCTAATGAAAAACTGTTTTTT. It translates to CASSQEVQVSNEKLFF. This rearrangement joins TRBV4-1 to TRBJ1-4, with a tentative D call TRBD1 (5 bases). Germline V lookup: CDR1 MGHRA, CDR2 YSYEKL. V lost 0 bases and J lost 3, with 11 bases in between. CDR3 length equals 16 residues.

The chain uses TRBV15 and TRBJ2-7; 8 nucleotides align to TRBD2. The germline CDR1 and CDR2 sequences are LNHNV and YYDKDF (reference sequence). The CDR3 is 15 amino acids. The ends lost 2 bases at V and 2 bases at J; junction bases unmatched: 5. The CDR3 coding sequence is TGTGCCACCAGCAGAATTACTAGCGGCGCCTACGAGCAGTACTTC. Translation gives CATSRITSGAYEQYF.

This chain connects TRBV9 to TRBJ2-1; TRBD2 matches 8 bases. With V trimmed by 0 bases and J by 4 bases, 9 bases remained unmatched. This CDR3 has 17 amino acids. Germline loops: CDR1 SGDLS, CDR2 YYNGEE. CDR3 protein: CASSVDGRSGGYNEQFF. The DNA of the CDR3 is TGTGCCAGCAGCGTAGATGGGAGGAGCGGGGGATACAATGAGCAGTTCTTC.

The genes are TRBV9 and TRBJ2-5; possibly TRBD2 for D (5 bases). The CDR3 is 15 residues long. Trimming took 0 bases from V and 5 from J, leaving 14 bases between them. Germline V gene lookup returns CDR1 SGDLS and CDR2 YYNGEE. DNA for the CDR3: TGTGCCAGCAGCGTAGCCGCTAGCCTCCAGGAGACCCAGTACTTC. It translates to CASSVAASLQETQYF.

CDR3: CATRGPNTEAFF. The CDR3, as DNA: TGTGCCACTAGGGGGCCCAACACTGAAGCTTTCTTT. V usage is TRBV6-4 and J usage is TRBJ1-1; 7 nucleotides agree with TRBD1. The germline gives CDR1 MRHNA, CDR2 SNTAGT. Trimming at V came to 10 bases and at J to 2 bases, leaving 4 bases not matched to a gene. This CDR3 has 12 amino acids.

The J gene is TRBJ2-6, the V gene TRBV18; D perhaps matches TRBD2 (6 bases). V was cut by 5 bases and J by 0 bases, with 20 bases left in between. The CDR3 covers 19 residues. Germline CDR1 reads KGHSH; CDR2 reads LQKENI. CDR3 coding DNA: TGTGCCAGCTCAAGTGGGAGGATAGGATCCCTCTCTGGGGCCAACGTCCTGACTTTC. Translation: CASSSGRIGSLSGANVLTF.

The V gene is TRBV5-5, the J gene TRBJ2-1; 14 bases map to TRBD2. The trim removed 5 bases at V and 7 bases at J, leaving 20 bases unmatched. This CDR3 spans 20 amino acids. Germline CDR1 is SGHKS and CDR2 is YYEKEE (reference sequence). The CDR3 coding sequence is TGTGCCAGCAGTTACCACCCCGGGACTAGCGGGAGCGTAGTCAGGAATGAGCAGTTCTTC. Translating gives CASSYHPGTSGSVVRNEQFF.

The gene calls are TRBV28 and TRBJ2-7, with 11 bases identical to TRBD2. This CDR3 spans 14 amino acids. Germline V gene sequence: CDR1 MDHEN, CDR2 SYDVKM. V shed 8 bases and J 4 bases; nucleotides not matched to a gene: 7. CDR3 protein: CASCRLAGGYEQYF. In DNA, the CDR3 is TGTGCCAGCTGCCGGCTAGCGGGAGGTTACGAGCAGTACTTC.

This clone was recorded only once. V gene TRBV28 combines with J gene TRBJ1-5, with 10 bases matching TRBD1. The CDR3 consists of 19 residues. J lost 7 bases, V lost 2 bases, and 17 bases had no gene match. CDR1 and CDR2 from the germline V gene are MDHEN and SYDVKM. The CDR3 DNA reads TGTGCCAGCAGTTTAAGACAGGGGGCGACGAAGCGAATGGACCAGCCCCAGCATTTT. Its protein product is CASSLRQGATKRMDQPQHF.

The chain uses TRBV11-3 and TRBJ2-1, with TRBD2 identical over 7 bases. This CDR3 has 15 residues. V shed 1 base, J shed 3 bases, and the junction held 3 bases outside the gene matches. Germline V gene data show CDR1 as SGHNT and CDR2 as YENEEA. CDR3 sequence: CASSLGLADYNEQFF. For the CDR3, the DNA is TGTGCCAGCAGCTTAGGGCTAGCGGACTACAATGAGCAGTTCTTC.

In this sample, this clone turned up a few times. The gene calls are TRBV10-3 and TRBJ1-1; D remains unclear. V lost 8 bases and J 1 base, leaving 17 bases between the germline ends. CDR1 ENHRY and CDR2 SYGVKD come from the germline V gene. The CDR3 consists of 15 residues. CDR3 loop: CAIRTAGIKNTEAFF. In nucleotides, the CDR3 is TGTGCCATCCGAACCGCCGGGATAAAGAACACTGAAGCTTTCTTT.

The DNA of the CDR3 is TGCAGCGTTGAACTCCTTAGCGGGAGGACAGATACGCAGTATTTT. Protein: CSVELLSGRTDTQYF. J is TRBJ2-3 and V is TRBV29-1; 10 nucleotides match TRBD2. This CDR3 spans 15 amino acids. Unmatched junction bases numbered 5, after V lost 2 bases and J lost 3 bases. The germline CDR1 and CDR2 sequences are SQVTM and ANQGSEA.

The V and J genes are TRBV9 and TRBJ1-2; 11 nucleotides line up with TRBD1. J lost 7 bases, V lost 3 bases, and 8 bases had no gene match. The V gene's germline CDR1 is SGDLS and CDR2 YYNGEE. This CDR3 comprises 15 residues. The CDR3 sequence is CASSASGQGASGYTF. As DNA, the CDR3 is TGTGCCAGCAGCGCCTCAGGACAGGGGGCCAGTGGCTACACCTTC.

The chain is built from TRBV6-5 and TRBJ1-1, with D uncertain. From germline, CDR1 is MNHEY and CDR2 SVGAGI. CDR3 size: 14 residues. The ends were cut back, 6 bases at V and 3 bases at J, with 14 bases in the middle. CDR3 region: CASREGGPDTEAFF. The DNA for the CDR3 is TGTGCCAGCAGGGAGGGAGGGCCGGACACTGAAGCTTTCTTT.

J is TRBJ2-1 and V is TRBV5-1; 9 bases are shared with TRBD1. The CDR3 is 13 residues long. J was trimmed by 9 bases and V by 5 bases; bases with no gene match: 6. Germline V lookup: CDR1 SGHRS, CDR2 YFSETQ. Here the CDR3 reads CASSLDRGGEQFF. CDR3 nucleotide sequence: TGCGCCAGCAGTCTCGACAGGGGGGGTGAGCAGTTCTTC.

V and J are TRBV7-8 and TRBJ1-1; 9 nucleotides align to TRBD1. Trimming removed 3 bases from V and 3 bases from J; junction bases left unmatched: 2. There are 14 residues in the CDR3. CDR1 and CDR2 from the germline V gene are SGHVS and FQNEAQ. CDR3 residues: CASSFRTGDTEAFF. In DNA form, the CDR3 reads TGTGCCAGCAGCTTTAGGACAGGGGACACTGAAGCTTTCTTT.

This chain joins TRBV2 and TRBJ1-2; 10 nucleotides agree with TRBD1. Germline V CDR1 and CDR2: SNHLY, FYNNEI. The J segment lost 7 bases and the V segment lost 6 bases, leaving 5 bases of the junction unmatched. The CDR3 is 13 amino acids. CDR3 protein: CASSQTGGFGYTF. The CDR3 DNA reads as TGTGCCAGCAGCCAGACAGGGGGCTTTGGCTACACCTTC.

The CDR3 reads CASSYTGQRHEQYF. The CDR3 nucleotides are TGTGCCAGCAGTTACACGGGACAGAGACACGAGCAGTACTTC. The chain employs TRBV6-5 and TRBJ2-7; TRBD1 aligns across 7 bases. Germline V lookup: CDR1 MNHEY, CDR2 SVGAGI. The CDR3 covers 14 residues. After removal of 2 bases from V and 5 bases from J, the junction contained 6 bases not matched to a gene.

This sequence joins TRBV6-5 and TRBJ2-2; D may be TRBD1 (5 bases). Trimming took 3 bases from V and 6 from J, leaving 11 bases between them. This CDR3 is 14 amino acids long. CDR1 MNHEY and CDR2 SVGAGI come from the germline V gene. DNA for the CDR3: TGTGCCAGCAGTTATTTTCCAGGGTCCGGGGAGCTGTTTTTT. Residues: CASSYFPGSGELFF.

The chain couples TRBV6-5 to TRBJ2-2; D possibly corresponds to TRBD2 (5 bases). The germline V gene has CDR1 MNHEY and CDR2 SVGAGI. With 7 bases removed from V and 5 bases from J, the gap between germline ends came to 8 bases. CDR3 size: 12 residues. The CDR3 sequence is CASTGRTGELFF. The CDR3 DNA reads TGTGCCAGCACTGGGAGAACCGGGGAGCTGTTTTTT.

This chain connects TRBV18 to TRBJ1-5; 8 positions agree with TRBD1. Germline V gene lookup returns CDR1 KGHSH and CDR2 LQKENI. V lost 8 bases and J lost 7; bases outside the gene matches: 7. This CDR3 comprises 13 residues. This CDR3 reads CASGQGSDQPQHF. The CDR3 DNA reads as TGTGCCAGCGGACAGGGTTCAGACCAGCCCCAGCATTTT. Together with reference TRBV18 and TRBJ1-5, the CDR3 gives the full variable domain: NAGVMQNPRHLVRRRGQEARLRCSPMKGHSHVYWYRQLPEEGLKFMVYLQKENIIDESGMPKERFSAEFPKEGPSILRIQQVVRGDSAAYFCASGQGSDQPQHFGDGTRLSIL.

The chain joins TRBV2 to TRBJ2-1; 8 nucleotides line up with TRBD1. Trimming cost V 6 bases and J 2 bases; bases outside gene matches: 9. CDR3 size: 16 residues. Germline V gives CDR1 SNHLY, CDR2 FYNNEI. CDR3 loop: CASRDPGQGAYNEQFF. The DNA for the CDR3 is TGTGCCAGCAGGGACCCAGGACAGGGTGCCTACAATGAGCAGTTCTTC.